The 22 T cell receptor beta chains listed next were all sequenced from one sample in a study of blood T cell repertoires in COVID-19. Using immunoSEQ multiplex PCR, the repertoire was profiled, and TCRdb retains in-frame clones only, with some absent. The sample yields approximately 120,000 clones, around four fifths seen once. The sample comprised peripheral blood. The receptors originated from an older woman with acute or convalescent COVID-19.

The rearrangement joins TRBV9 to TRBJ1-3; D is perhaps TRBD1 (6 bases). Germline V gene sequence: CDR1 SGDLS, CDR2 YYNGEE. Deletions cut 3 bases from V and 2 bases from J, with 15 bases between. This CDR3 comprises 16 residues. CDR3 region: CASSAHGGLAGNTIYF. CDR3 sequence (DNA): TGTGCCAGCAGCGCCCACGGGGGGCTCGCTGGAAACACCATATATTTT.

CDR3 in amino acids: CASSQETSGGGDTQYF. The CDR3 nucleotides are TGTGCCAGCAGCCAAGAGACTAGCGGGGGAGGAGATACGCAGTATTTT. The chain employs TRBV14 and TRBJ2-3; 12 bases are shared with TRBD2. The length of the CDR3 is 16 residues. CDR1 is SGHDN, CDR2 FVKESK, per germline. J was trimmed by 5 bases and V by 0 bases; bases with no gene match: 3.

Notes on this clone: This may be a read error, as it is one base from a much larger clone. The chain joins TRBV5-1 to TRBJ2-5, with 7 positions matching TRBD2. Per germline, CDR1 SGHRS and CDR2 YFSETQ. V gave up 2 bases and J gave up 5 bases; unmatched junction bases: 9. The CDR3 covers 15 residues. CDR3 nucleotides: TGCGCCAGCAGCTTTGGGGCCGGGGGGATGGAGACCCAGTACTTC. The encoded protein is CASSFGAGGMETQYF.

The rearrangement uses TRBV6-5 and TRBJ1-5; unclear D gene. The CDR3 sequence is 12 residues long. V was shortened by 5 bases and J by 5 bases, with 7 bases between the two germline ends. CDR1 MNHEY and CDR2 SVGAGI come from the germline V gene. CDR3 nucleotides: TGTGCCAGCAGTACTCGTGATCAGCCCCAGCATTTT. Its protein product is CASSTRDQPQHF.

The chain joins TRBV5-6 to TRBJ1-1; D might be TRBD1 (5 bases). CDR1 and CDR2 (germline): SGHDT, YYEEEE. CDR3 length: 17 amino acids. The ends were cut back, 3 bases at V and 1 base at J, with 19 bases in the middle. The CDR3 region is CASSSIPGVLQNTEAFF. The CDR3 region has the DNA TGTGCCAGCAGCTCTATCCCGGGGGTCCTTCAGAACACTGAAGCTTTCTTT. The full variable domain, in which reference TRBV5-6 and TRBJ1-1 provide the parts outside the CDR3, is DAGVTQSPTHLIKTRGQQVTLRCSPKSGHDTVSWYQQALGQGPQFIFQYYEEEERQRGNFPDRFSGHQFPNYSSELNVNALLLGDSALYLCASSSIPGVLQNTEAFFGQGTRLTVV.

This rearrangement joins TRBV10-3 to TRBJ2-5; 12 bases match TRBD2. Germline lookup yields CDR1 ENHRY and CDR2 SYGVKD. The J segment lost 3 bases and the V segment lost 2 bases, leaving 4 bases of the junction unmatched. The CDR3 loop spans 16 amino acids. CDR3 nucleotide sequence: TGTGCCATCAGTGAGGGTGGACTAGCGGGAAAAGAGACCCAGTACTTC. Protein product: CAISEGGLAGKETQYF.

This clone appeared a single time. The chain carries TRBV6-5 and TRBJ2-2, with a weak D call TRBD1 (5 bases). This CDR3 has 14 amino acids. V lost 8 bases, J lost 3 bases, and 13 bases lay in between. Germline CDR1 MNHEY, CDR2 SVGAGI. The CDR3 reads CASDIGVDTGELFF. As DNA, the CDR3 is TGTGCCAGCGACATAGGGGTAGACACCGGGGAGCTGTTTTTT.

This rearrangement joins TRBV5-6 to TRBJ2-7; D might be TRBD2 (5 bases). V was pared by 0 bases and J by 4 bases, with 11 bases between. The CDR3 extends over 14 amino acids. Germline V gives CDR1 SGHDT, CDR2 YYEEEE. CDR3 coding DNA: TGTGCCAGCAGCTTGGGCGGGCCTAGGTACGAGCAGTACTTC. Residues: CASSLGGPRYEQYF.

J is TRBJ1-1 and V is TRBV6-6, with D unclear. V was shortened by 0 bases and J by 11 bases, with 22 bases between the two germline ends. This CDR3 is 16 amino acids long. The germline gives CDR1 MNHNY, CDR2 SVGAGI (reference sequence). DNA for the CDR3: TGTGCCAGCAGTTACTCTTATCAGCGTACGCCCAACTGGGCTTTCTTT. This codes for CASSYSYQRTPNWAFF.

The chain links TRBV10-3 to TRBJ2-6, with 11 bases that match TRBD1. CDR1 is ENHRY and CDR2 is SYGVKD in the germline V gene. V trimming: 7 bases; J trimming: 0 bases; junction bases outside the gene matches: 8. The CDR3 is 18 residues long. CDR3 residues: CAITQTGTGGSGANVLTF. CDR3 DNA sequence: TGTGCCATCACCCAAACCGGGACAGGGGGCTCTGGGGCCAACGTCCTGACTTTC.

The gene calls are TRBV3-1 (or the pseudogene TRBV3-2) and TRBJ2-1, with D maybe TRBD2 (6 bases). The CDR3 covers 14 residues. CDR1 LGHDT and CDR2 YNNKEL come from the germline V gene (reference sequence). Trimming left V 7 bases short and J 4 bases short, with 14 bases between. The CDR3 loop is CASTFAGPYNEQFF. The CDR3, as DNA: TGTGCCAGCACTTTTGCGGGACCTTACAATGAGCAGTTCTTC.

The sample holds a few counts of this clone. The chain combines TRBV3-1 (or the pseudogene TRBV3-2) with TRBJ1-1, with D possibly matching TRBD1 (6 bases). Per germline, CDR1 LGHDT and CDR2 YNNKEL (reference sequence). CDR3 size: 14 residues. Trimming shortened V by 1 base and J by 4 bases, and 10 bases separated the two germline ends. The DNA of the CDR3 is TGTGCCAGCAGCCAAGTCGGGGGGGCCACTGAAGCTTTCTTT. It translates to CASSQVGGATEAFF.

This clone was seen once. This chain connects TRBV28 to TRBJ2-5, with TRBD2 matching over 11 bases. The CDR3 length is 16 residues. Germline V gives CDR1 MDHEN, CDR2 SYDVKM. V gave up 4 bases and J gave up 5 bases; unmatched junction bases: 9. The CDR3 protein is CASSSPATSGEETQYF. DNA for the CDR3: TGTGCCAGCAGTTCCCCCGCGACTAGCGGGGAGGAGACCCAGTACTTC.

J is TRBJ2-7 and V is TRBV7-3, with D possibly matching TRBD2 (6 bases). The V and J ends lost 2 bases and 4 bases respectively, with 21 bases between them. The CDR3 spans 17 residues. Per germline, CDR1 SGHTA and CDR2 FQGTGA. CDR3 sequence: CASSLRGLSGGVYEQYF. The CDR3 DNA follows: TGTGCCAGCAGCTTACGTGGCCTGTCTGGCGGGGTTTACGAGCAGTACTTC.

V gene TRBV29-1 combines with J gene TRBJ2-5; D ambiguous. Germline CDR1 reads SQVTM; CDR2 reads ANQGSEA. The CDR3 extends over 13 amino acids. V lost 4 bases and J lost 3, with 12 bases in between. CDR3 sequence (DNA): TGCAGCGTTGCCCGTATCCGGGAAGAGACCCAGTACTTC. This codes for CSVARIREETQYF.

The rearrangement links TRBV3-1 (or the pseudogene TRBV3-2) to TRBJ2-3, with TRBD2 as a possible D gene (6 bases). Germline V gives CDR1 LGHDT, CDR2 YNNKEL (reference sequence). This CDR3 comprises 17 residues. Trimming took 0 bases from V and 5 from J, leaving 18 bases between them. This CDR3 reads CASSQETAAGGVDTQYF. CDR3 in DNA: TGTGCCAGCAGCCAAGAGACAGCAGCGGGCGGGGTAGATACGCAGTATTTT.

V is TRBV29-1 and J is TRBJ2-3, with D tentatively TRBD2 (5 bases). The V end was cut by 3 bases, the J end by 7 bases, with 8 bases between. Germline lookup yields CDR1 SQVTM and CDR2 ANQGSEA. The CDR3 has 11 amino acids. The CDR3 DNA follows: TGCAGCGTTGATTCGGGATATACGCAGTATTTT. Encoded protein: CSVDSGYTQYF.

The V call is TRBV5-8, the J call TRBJ2-7, with D tentatively TRBD2 (6 bases). CDR3 size: 13 residues. Germline values: CDR1 SGHTS, CDR2 YDEGEE. Trimming left V 4 bases short and J 5 bases short, with 13 bases between. The DNA of the CDR3 is TGTGCCAGCAGCAAAGAAGCGGGCGACGAGCAGTACTTC. Protein product: CASSKEAGDEQYF.

J is TRBJ2-3 and V is TRBV15, with a possible D match to TRBD1 (6 bases). This CDR3 has 15 amino acids. Trimming removed 1 base at V and 2 bases at J, with 10 bases between. Germline CDR1 is LNHNV and CDR2 is YYDKDF (reference sequence). The chain's CDR3 is CATSRGDKITDTQYF. In DNA form, the CDR3 reads TGTGCCACCAGCAGAGGGGACAAGATCACAGATACGCAGTATTTT.

The J gene is TRBJ2-7, the V gene TRBV3-1 (or the pseudogene TRBV3-2); 9 bases are shared with TRBD2. The J segment lost 5 bases and the V segment lost 1 base, leaving 12 bases of the junction unmatched. The germline V gene encodes CDR1 LGHDT and CDR2 YNNKEL (reference sequence). The CDR3 is made up of 17 amino acids. The CDR3 here is CASSQGGGLAGFDEQYF. DNA of the CDR3: TGTGCCAGCAGCCAAGGGGGCGGGCTAGCGGGATTCGACGAGCAGTACTTC.

V gene TRBV12-3 or TRBV12-4 combines with J gene TRBJ1-6; D is unresolved. The CDR3 spans 13 residues. The V and J ends lost 3 bases and 7 bases respectively, with 7 bases between them. This CDR3 is CASSFGWNSPLHF. The CDR3 DNA follows: TGTGCCAGCAGTTTCGGGTGGAATTCACCCCTCCACTTT.

The genes are TRBV6-2 or TRBV6-3 and TRBJ2-7, with 7 nucleotides matching TRBD1. Unmatched junction bases numbered 13, after V lost 6 bases and J lost 2 bases. CDR3 size: 16 residues. Germline V gene data show CDR1 as MNHEY and CDR2 as SVGEGT. The CDR3 sequence: CASSLPRQGSTYEQYF. The CDR3 nucleotides read TGTGCCAGCAGCCTCCCCCGACAGGGAAGTACCTACGAGCAGTACTTC.